Shown below are 22 T cell receptor beta chains from a single sample sequenced in a study of shared clonotypes between healthy human individuals. The data were produced by immunoSEQ multiplex PCR, yet TCRdb's version contains in-frame clones alone and is incomplete. The data contain 2,500,000 or so clones, 93% of them singletons. The specimen was naive CD4+ T cells from PBMCs. The subset here: CD45RA+ positively selected. These receptors were obtained from a man between 18 and 35 years old in good health. Some clones in this sample may be carry-over from other donors' samples.

The chain uses TRBV29-1 and TRBJ2-7; D uncertain. The length of the CDR3 is 12 residues. V dropped 4 bases and J dropped 3 bases, with 10 bases sitting between them. The germline V gene encodes CDR1 SQVTM and CDR2 ANQGSEA. The CDR3 loop is CSVGPTYYEQYF. CDR3 coding DNA: TGCAGCGTTGGGCCAACCTACTACGAGCAGTACTTC.

Points on this clone: Other DNA sequences in this sample translate to the same CDR3. J is TRBJ1-2 and V is TRBV7-9; tentatively, D is TRBD1 (5 bases). This CDR3 contains 12 residues. With 5 bases removed from V and 4 bases from J, the gap between germline ends came to 8 bases. The germline CDR1 and CDR2 sequences are SEHNR and FQNEAQ (reference sequence). CDR3 protein: CASSPQGYGYTF. CDR3 bases: TGTGCCAGCAGCCCTCAGGGCTATGGCTACACCTTC.

The gene calls are TRBV4-1 and TRBJ1-2, with TRBD1 matching 7 bases. The CDR3 has 17 amino acids. V shed 0 bases, J shed 3 bases, and the junction held 10 bases outside the gene matches. Germline V gives CDR1 MGHRA, CDR2 YSYEKL. The DNA of the CDR3 is TGCGCCAGCAGCCAAGATATTTCAGGGGGTGGTCACTATGGCTACACCTTC. This translates into CASSQDISGGGHYGYTF.

The chain employs TRBV19 and TRBJ2-5, with D unclear. From germline, CDR1 is LNHDA and CDR2 SQIVND (reference sequence). This CDR3 contains 18 residues. The V end was cut by 1 base, the J end by 2 bases, with 20 bases between. DNA of the CDR3: TGTGCCAGTAGTATAGTAGGTATAGGCAGTAGACTTCAAGAGACCCAGTACTTC. It encodes CASSIVGIGSRLQETQYF. The variable domain in full, completed from reference TRBV19 and TRBJ2-5, reads DGGITQSPKYLFRKEGQNVTLSCEQNLNHDAMYWYRQDPGQGLRLIYYSQIVNDFQKGDIAEGYSVSREKKESFPLTVTSAQKNPTAFYLCASSIVGIGSRLQETQYFGPGTRLLVL.

The rearrangement joins TRBV6-6 to TRBJ2-3; 7 bases fit TRBD1. Trimming at V came to 2 bases and at J to 0 bases, leaving 5 bases not matched to a gene. The CDR3 length is 16 residues. Germline CDR1 is MNHNY and CDR2 is SVGAGI (reference sequence). The CDR3 spells CASSYEGAPSTDTQYF. Here the CDR3 DNA reads TGTGCCAGCAGTTACGAGGGGGCCCCTAGCACAGATACGCAGTATTTT.

Details on this clone: Its ends do not fully match the called genes, so a read error is possible. V is TRBV14 and J is TRBJ2-3, with 13 bases fitting TRBD2. There are 16 residues in the CDR3. Germline CDR1 and CDR2: SGHDN and FVKESK. For the CDR3, the DNA is TGTGCCAGCAGCCCGGCGACTAGCGGGAGGACAGCTACGCAGTATTTT. It codes for CASSPATSGRTATQYF.

Here the CDR3 reads CASRDSGLAKNIQYF. As DNA, the CDR3 is TGTGCCAGCAGGGACAGCGGACTAGCCAAAAACATTCAGTACTTC. The gene calls are TRBV13 and TRBJ2-4; possibly TRBD1 for D (6 bases). V lost 6 bases and J 0 bases, leaving 12 bases between the germline ends. This CDR3 spans 15 amino acids. From germline, CDR1 is PRHDT and CDR2 FYEKMQ (reference sequence).

The gene calls are TRBV11-2 and TRBJ2-7; either TRBD1 or TRBD2 may supply D (5 bases each). From germline, CDR1 is SGHAT and CDR2 FQNNGV. CDR3 length equals 14 residues. V was trimmed by 2 bases and J by 2 bases, leaving 10 bases between them. The CDR3 DNA reads TGTGCCAGCAGCTTAAGGCCGGGACCCTACGAGCAGTACTTC. Translation gives CASSLRPGPYEQYF.

The genes are TRBV5-1 and TRBJ2-3; D possibly corresponds to TRBD1 (6 bases). The CDR3 spans 15 residues. The V end lost 1 base, the J end lost 2 bases, and 11 bases lay between the germline ends. Per germline, CDR1 SGHRS and CDR2 YFSETQ. The CDR3 protein is CASSLYRDNTDTQYF. CDR3 nucleotide sequence: TGCGCCAGCAGCTTGTACAGGGACAACACAGATACGCAGTATTTT.

CDR3 DNA: TGTGCCACGATGGGGGGGACAGGAAATCTCTACGAGCAGTACTTC. The encoded protein is CATMGGTGNLYEQYF. J is TRBJ2-7 and V is TRBV6-5, with D perhaps matching TRBD1 (8 bases). This CDR3 has 15 residues. The V and J ends lost 10 bases and 3 bases respectively, with 22 bases between them. Germline values: CDR1 MNHEY, CDR2 SVGAGI.

The chain joins TRBV4-1 to TRBJ1-2; D possibly corresponds to TRBD1 (5 bases). V lost 4 bases and J 4 bases, leaving 10 bases between the germline ends. Germline V lookup: CDR1 MGHRA, CDR2 YSYEKL. The CDR3 extends over 13 amino acids. CDR3 amino acids: CASSPGARYGYTF. As DNA, the CDR3 is TGCGCCAGCAGCCCCGGGGCTCGCTATGGCTACACCTTC.

The chain carries TRBV7-2 and TRBJ2-1; TRBD2 matches at 7 bases. V gave up 1 base and J gave up 7 bases; unmatched junction bases: 16. CDR3 size: 18 residues. Germline loops: CDR1 SGHTA, CDR2 FQGNSA. The CDR3 region is CASSLGGWREIGANEQFF. The CDR3 nucleotides read TGTGCCAGCAGCTTAGGTGGGTGGCGGGAGATCGGGGCTAATGAGCAGTTCTTC.

The J gene is TRBJ1-5, the V gene TRBV15; no reliable D call. CDR1 is LNHNV and CDR2 is YYDKDF in the germline V gene (reference sequence). V was trimmed by 3 bases and J by 3 bases, leaving 9 bases between them. CDR3 size: 14 residues. The CDR3 region has the DNA TGTGCCACCAGCAGGGGAATCGTCAATCAGCCCCAGCATTTT. It yields the protein CATSRGIVNQPQHF.

The V call is TRBV6-1, the J call TRBJ2-5; D perhaps matches TRBD2 (7 bases). The ends were cut back, 4 bases at V and 5 bases at J, with 17 bases in the middle. Germline V gives CDR1 MNHNS, CDR2 SASEGT. The CDR3 totals 15 residues. The CDR3 region is CASSVRTAGRETQYF. For the CDR3, the DNA is TGTGCCAGCAGTGTTAGGACAGCCGGGAGGGAGACCCAGTACTTC.

A word on this clone: The same CDR3 can be traced to other DNA sequences in this sample. V is TRBV7-8 and J is TRBJ1-2, with TRBD1 matching 10 bases. CDR1 SGHVS and CDR2 FQNEAQ come from the germline V gene. The trim removed 4 bases at V and 3 bases at J, leaving 2 bases unmatched. There are 14 residues in the CDR3. The CDR3: CASSWDRGDYGYTF. CDR3 bases: TGTGCCAGCAGCTGGGACAGGGGCGACTATGGCTACACCTTC.

This clone was observed once. The genes are TRBV6-5 and TRBJ2-3; D could derive from TRBD1 or TRBD2 (5 bases each). The CDR3 is 13 residues long. Germline V gives CDR1 MNHEY, CDR2 SVGAGI. Trimming took off 5 bases at V and 4 bases at J, with 10 bases between the two ends. CDR3 protein: CASSIVGADTQYF. In DNA, the CDR3 is TGTGCCAGCAGTATAGTGGGGGCAGATACGCAGTATTTT.

This clone appeared a few times. The chain carries TRBV7-4 and TRBJ1-5; D is perhaps TRBD1 (5 bases). V lost 3 bases to trimming and J lost 0 bases, with 9 bases between them. Germline V lookup: CDR1 SGHVT, CDR2 SQSDAQ. The CDR3 spans 15 residues. The CDR3 DNA follows: TGTGCCAGCAGCTTTTTACAGGATAGCAATCAGCCCCAGCATTTT. Translated, it gives CASSFLQDSNQPQHF. Together with reference TRBV7-4 and TRBJ1-5, the CDR3 gives the full variable domain: GAGVSQSPRYKVAKRGRDVALRCDSISGHVTLYWYRQTLGQGSEVLTYSQSDAQRDKSGRPSGRFSAERPERSVSTLKIQRTEQGDSAVYLCASSFLQDSNQPQHFGDGTRLSIL.

This clone was counted only a few times. Other nucleotide sequences from this sample produce the same CDR3. The J gene is TRBJ1-5, the V gene TRBV30; D not certain. The V and J ends lost 0 bases and 6 bases respectively, with 9 bases between them. Germline V CDR1 and CDR2: GTSNPN, SVGIG (reference sequence). CDR3 length: 13 residues. The CDR3 bases are TGTGCCTGGAGTGTGGGCCGGGGTCAGCCCCAGCATTTT. It encodes CAWSVGRGQPQHF.

This rearrangement joins TRBV28 to TRBJ1-5; 7 bases map to TRBD1. The germline V gene encodes CDR1 MDHEN and CDR2 SYDVKM. The CDR3 consists of 14 residues. Losses at the gene ends were 6 bases for V and 5 bases for J; bases not matched to a gene: 7. The CDR3 protein is CASRQRTGDQPQHF. The CDR3 DNA is TGTGCCAGCAGACAACGGACAGGCGATCAGCCCCAGCATTTT.

CDR3 nucleotide sequence: TGCGCCAGCAGCTTGGGCAAGGGGACGGGGCAAGAGACCCAGTACTTC. Its translation is CASSLGKGTGQETQYF. The rearrangement uses TRBV5-1 and TRBJ2-5; D is tentatively TRBD1 or TRBD2 (5 bases each). The CDR3 has 16 amino acids. The V end lost 0 bases, the J end lost 2 bases, and 14 bases lay between the germline ends. In germline, CDR1 is SGHRS, CDR2 YFSETQ.

In its sample, this clone was seen once. The V gene is TRBV18, the J gene TRBJ1-1, with D tentatively TRBD1 (5 bases). V was cut by 3 bases and J by 3 bases, with 11 bases left in between. This CDR3 is 14 amino acids long. Per germline, CDR1 KGHSH and CDR2 LQKENI. CDR3 loop: CASSPWGGDTEAFF. CDR3 coding DNA: TGTGCCAGCTCACCCTGGGGAGGGGACACTGAAGCTTTCTTT.

The chain recombines TRBV5-6 with TRBJ2-7; the D gene is possibly TRBD1 (5 bases). V shed 0 bases and J shed 3 bases, with 10 bases lying between them. The V gene's germline CDR1 is SGHDT and CDR2 YYEEEE. This CDR3 comprises 14 residues. The CDR3 DNA reads as TGTGCCAGCAGCTTGGTAGGGGTGGGCTACGAGCAGTACTTC. It is translated as CASSLVGVGYEQYF.